Listed below are T cell receptor beta chains from one sample, sequenced in a study of T cells in Graves' hyperthyroidism and ophthalmopathy. TCRdb re-called the multiplex PCR reads with MiXCR, one entry per CDR3 protein. The table has some 760,000 distinct CDR3 sequences, approximately 14% seen once. The specimen was blood. The receptors originated from a woman under 30 with Graves' hyperthyroidism. The CDR3 runs from the conserved cysteine through the conserved F or W. Fields, in order: CDR3 DNA, CDR3 protein, V gene, J gene, clone size, D gene. The D gene is left open where the match is weak. The listing skips clone size in some rows; elsewhere it reads once, few, many or a size class.

CDR3 DNA: TGTGCCAGCAGTGGGGGACAAGGAGTGACGCAGTTCTTC
CDR3 protein: CASSGGQGVTQFF
V gene: TRBV2
J gene: TRBJ2-1
clone size: NA
D gene: NA

CDR3 DNA: TGCGCCAGCAGCCAACCGGTTCGGTCCCTAACCGGGGAGCTGTTTTTT
CDR3 protein: CASSQPVRSLTGELFF
V gene: TRBV4-1
J gene: TRBJ2-2
clone size: NA
D gene: NA

CDR3 DNA: TGTGCCAGCAGCTTTTTATCCTGGGCGACGGAGGGAGAGACCCAGTACTTC
CDR3 protein: CASSFLSWATEGETQYF
V gene: TRBV5-5
J gene: TRBJ2-5
clone size: many
D gene: NA

CDR3 DNA: TGTGCCAGCAGCGTCGGGACAGCGACTAGCGGGACCTCATCCCACAATGAGCAGTTCTTC
CDR3 protein: CASSVGTATSGTSSHNEQFF
V gene: TRBV9
J gene: TRBJ2-1
clone size: few
D gene: TRBD2

CDR3 DNA: TGTGCCAGTAGTATCCGCGGGACTGAGTACAATGAGCAGTTCTTC
CDR3 protein: CASSIRGTEYNEQFF
V gene: TRBV19
J gene: TRBJ2-1
clone size: NA
D gene: NA

CDR3 DNA: TGCGCCAGCAGCCAAGCAGAGTCCTCTGGAAACACCATATATTTT
CDR3 protein: CASSQAESSGNTIYF
V gene: TRBV4-1
J gene: TRBJ1-3
clone size: NA
D gene: NA

CDR3 DNA: TGTGCCACCAGCAGAGAAGGAGTATCCACAACTAATGAAAAACTGTTTTTT
CDR3 protein: CATSREGVSTTNEKLFF
V gene: TRBV15
J gene: TRBJ1-4
clone size: many
D gene: NA

CDR3 DNA: TGTGCTAGTGGCGGGGGGACTAGCGGGAGGCCCCCCAATGAGCAGTTCTTC
CDR3 protein: CASGGGTSGRPPNEQFF
V gene: TRBV12-5
J gene: TRBJ2-1
clone size: many
D gene: TRBD2

CDR3 DNA: TGCAGCGTTGGCGGACTAGCGGGAGCTGAGACCCAGTACTTC
CDR3 protein: CSVGGLAGAETQYF
V gene: TRBV29-1
J gene: TRBJ2-5
clone size: NA
D gene: TRBD2

CDR3 DNA: TGTGCCAGCAGTTTGGCTGAAGACCGAACAAGTAATGAGCAGTTCTTC
CDR3 protein: CASSLAEDRTSNEQFF
V gene: TRBV27
J gene: TRBJ2-1
clone size: many
D gene: NA

CDR3 DNA: TGTGCCAGCAGTTTTTCCTCTAGCGGGAGGAGCACAGATACGCAGTATTTT
CDR3 protein: CASSFSSSGRSTDTQYF
V gene: TRBV27
J gene: TRBJ2-3
clone size: many
D gene: TRBD2

CDR3 DNA: TGCAGTGCTAGCTCGTCTTGGACTAGCGGGATAAGCACAGATACGCAGTATTTT
CDR3 protein: CSASSSWTSGISTDTQYF
V gene: TRBV20-1
J gene: TRBJ2-3
clone size: NA
D gene: TRBD2

CDR3 DNA: TGTGCCTGGAGTGCCGGTCTCGCGGGAGGGCCCGACGAGCAGTACTTC
CDR3 protein: CAWSAGLAGGPDEQYF
V gene: TRBV30
J gene: TRBJ2-7
clone size: many
D gene: TRBD2

CDR3 DNA: TGCGGTGCTCGACCCGGGACAGGGGATTTTGGCACAGATACGCAGTATTTT
CDR3 protein: CGARPGTGDFGTDTQYF
V gene: TRBV20-1
J gene: TRBJ2-3
clone size: once
D gene: TRBD1

CDR3 DNA: TGTGCCAGCAGCACTTTTTTCAGACTAGCGGAGCACACCGGGGAGCTGTTTTTT
CDR3 protein: CASSTFFRLAEHTGELFF
V gene: TRBV12-3/TRBV12-4
J gene: TRBJ2-2
clone size: NA
D gene: TRBD2

CDR3 DNA: TGTGCCAGCAGTAGCCACCACGGGATGACTAATGAAAAACTGTTTTTT
CDR3 protein: CASSSHHGMTNEKLFF
V gene: TRBV6-1
J gene: TRBJ1-4
clone size: many
D gene: NA

CDR3 DNA: TGTGCCAGCAGCTTATCAGGAGAGGTTACGCAGTATTTT
CDR3 protein: CASSLSGEVTQYF
V gene: TRBV7-2
J gene: TRBJ2-3
clone size: few
D gene: NA

CDR3 DNA: TGTGCCAGCAGCCGTGGCCCGGGAACTGGAAACACCATATATTTT
CDR3 protein: CASSRGPGTGNTIYF
V gene: TRBV9
J gene: TRBJ1-3
clone size: NA
D gene: NA

CDR3 DNA: TGTGCCAGCAGGTCAGGGACTGTAGGGGCCTACAATGAGCAGTTCTTC
CDR3 protein: CASRSGTVGAYNEQFF
V gene: TRBV25-1
J gene: TRBJ2-1
clone size: NA
D gene: NA

CDR3 DNA: TGTGCCAGCAGTCCGTTAATTTATTCCGGGAGCGCCTATGGCTACACCTTC
CDR3 protein: CASSPLIYSGSAYGYTF
V gene: TRBV6-1
J gene: TRBJ1-2
clone size: NA
D gene: NA

CDR3 DNA: TGTGCCAGCAGCCAAGACCTTACGGAGCAGTTCTTC
CDR3 protein: CASSQDLTEQFF
V gene: TRBV3-1
J gene: TRBJ2-1
clone size: few
D gene: NA

CDR3 DNA: TGTGCCAGCAGTTTTCAATCCCAGATCAACTATGGCTACACCTTC
CDR3 protein: CASSFQSQINYGYTF
V gene: TRBV12-3/TRBV12-4
J gene: TRBJ1-2
clone size: NA
D gene: NA

CDR3 DNA: TGTGCCAGCAGCGCCCGGACTAACTCCTACAATGAGCAGCTCTTC
CDR3 protein: CASSARTNSYNEQLF
V gene: TRBV11-2
J gene: TRBJ2-1
clone size: NA
D gene: NA

CDR3 DNA: TGTGCCAGCAGCTTAGTGGGACAGGGAGAAGAGACCCAGTACTTC
CDR3 protein: CASSLVGQGEETQYF
V gene: TRBV7-9
J gene: TRBJ2-5
clone size: many
D gene: TRBD1

CDR3 DNA: TGCGCCAGCAGACAGTATGGGACAGGGGGAGAGCCCCAGCATTTT
CDR3 protein: CASRQYGTGGEPQHF
V gene: TRBV5-1
J gene: TRBJ1-5
clone size: NA
D gene: TRBD1

CDR3 DNA: TGTGCCAGCAGCTTAGACGGGGGTCGGGACCAGTACTTC
CDR3 protein: CASSLDGGRDQYF
V gene: TRBV11-3
J gene: TRBJ2-5
clone size: many
D gene: NA

CDR3 DNA: TGTGCCAGCAGCTTGCGCTCGTACACTGAAGCTTTCTTT
CDR3 protein: CASSLRSYTEAFF
V gene: TRBV7-8
J gene: TRBJ1-1
clone size: many
D gene: NA

CDR3 DNA: TGTGCCACCCTAAGGGGTAGCGGGAACCTCGGAGAGACCCAGTACTTC
CDR3 protein: CATLRGSGNLGETQYF
V gene: TRBV10-3
J gene: TRBJ2-5
clone size: many
D gene: TRBD2

CDR3 DNA: TGTGCCAGCAGTTCGCAATCTGGGGCCAACGTCCTGACTTTC
CDR3 protein: CASSSQSGANVLTF
V gene: TRBV27
J gene: TRBJ2-6
clone size: few
D gene: NA

CDR3 DNA: TGTGCCAGCAGCTTGACCACAGGGGAAGGCTACACCTTC
CDR3 protein: CASSLTTGEGYTF
V gene: TRBV5-5
J gene: TRBJ1-2
clone size: few
D gene: TRBD1

CDR3 DNA: TGTGCCAGTAGCCCGGACAGGGAGTTCTATGGCTACACCTTC
CDR3 protein: CASSPDREFYGYTF
V gene: TRBV27
J gene: TRBJ1-2
clone size: NA
D gene: TRBD1

CDR3 DNA: TGCGCCAGCAGCCAAGATGCTAGCGGGAGTAGGTATGAGCAGTTCTTC
CDR3 protein: CASSQDASGSRYEQFF
V gene: TRBV4-3
J gene: TRBJ2-1
clone size: many
D gene: TRBD2

CDR3 DNA: TGTGCCAGCAGTTTCTTGGAGGGGGTGAAATACAATGAGCAGTTCTTC
CDR3 protein: CASSFLEGVKYNEQFF
V gene: TRBV27
J gene: TRBJ2-1
clone size: NA
D gene: NA

CDR3 DNA: TGTGCCAGCAGCCAAGGATTCGGGGGGGGAGGGCCCTCCGAGCAGTACTTC
CDR3 protein: CASSQGFGGGGPSEQYF
V gene: TRBV3-1
J gene: TRBJ2-7
clone size: NA
D gene: TRBD2

CDR3 DNA: TGTGCCAGCAGGGGACAGGGGAGCACTGAAGCTTTCTTT
CDR3 protein: CASRGQGSTEAFF
V gene: TRBV3-1
J gene: TRBJ1-1
clone size: many
D gene: TRBD1

CDR3 DNA: TGTGCCTGGAGTACGTCTAGCGGGAGCTACGAGCAGTACTTC
CDR3 protein: CAWSTSSGSYEQYF
V gene: TRBV30
J gene: TRBJ2-7
clone size: many
D gene: TRBD2

CDR3 DNA: TGTGCCAGCAGCTTAGCCCCCTCCGTGGATCGGAACAATGAGCAGTTCTTC
CDR3 protein: CASSLAPSVDRNNEQFF
V gene: TRBV11-2
J gene: TRBJ2-1
clone size: few
D gene: NA

CDR3 DNA: TGTGCCAGTCAATCGGCGGAGTCCTACGAGCAGTACTTC
CDR3 protein: CASQSAESYEQYF
V gene: TRBV13
J gene: TRBJ2-7
clone size: few
D gene: NA

CDR3 DNA: TGCGCCAGCAGCCAGACTACATATTCCTACGAGCAGTACTTC
CDR3 protein: CASSQTTYSYEQYF
V gene: TRBV5-1
J gene: TRBJ2-7
clone size: NA
D gene: NA

CDR3 DNA: TGTGCCAGCAGTCTACGGACAGCTCCTAACTATGGCTACACCTTC
CDR3 protein: CASSLRTAPNYGYTF
V gene: TRBV27
J gene: TRBJ1-2
clone size: NA
D gene: NA

CDR3 DNA: TGTGCCAGCAGCCGGGGCAGAGGATCCTACGAGCAGTACTTC
CDR3 protein: CASSRGRGSYEQYF
V gene: TRBV12-3/TRBV12-4
J gene: TRBJ2-7
clone size: many
D gene: NA

CDR3 DNA: TGTGCCAGCAGCCCCCAGGGACTAGCGGGAGAGACCCAGTACTTC
CDR3 protein: CASSPQGLAGETQYF
V gene: TRBV7-8
J gene: TRBJ2-5
clone size: many
D gene: TRBD2

CDR3 DNA: TGCAGTGCCAGTGCCTGGGAAATGGGGAATCAGCCCCAGCATTTT
CDR3 protein: CSASAWEMGNQPQHF
V gene: TRBV20-1
J gene: TRBJ1-5
clone size: many
D gene: NA

CDR3 DNA: TGTGCCAGCAGTTCCCTGGACGGCTACGAGCAGTACTTC
CDR3 protein: CASSSLDGYEQYF
V gene: TRBV28
J gene: TRBJ2-7
clone size: many
D gene: NA

CDR3 DNA: TGCAGTGCTAGAGATATCACGGCGGGAGTTACCTACAATGAGCAGTTCTTC
CDR3 protein: CSARDITAGVTYNEQFF
V gene: TRBV20-1
J gene: TRBJ2-1
clone size: many
D gene: TRBD2

CDR3 DNA: TGTGCCAGCAGCTACGGACTACCGAGATACAATGAGCAGTTCTTC
CDR3 protein: CASSYGLPRYNEQFF
V gene: TRBV6-1
J gene: TRBJ2-1
clone size: many
D gene: NA